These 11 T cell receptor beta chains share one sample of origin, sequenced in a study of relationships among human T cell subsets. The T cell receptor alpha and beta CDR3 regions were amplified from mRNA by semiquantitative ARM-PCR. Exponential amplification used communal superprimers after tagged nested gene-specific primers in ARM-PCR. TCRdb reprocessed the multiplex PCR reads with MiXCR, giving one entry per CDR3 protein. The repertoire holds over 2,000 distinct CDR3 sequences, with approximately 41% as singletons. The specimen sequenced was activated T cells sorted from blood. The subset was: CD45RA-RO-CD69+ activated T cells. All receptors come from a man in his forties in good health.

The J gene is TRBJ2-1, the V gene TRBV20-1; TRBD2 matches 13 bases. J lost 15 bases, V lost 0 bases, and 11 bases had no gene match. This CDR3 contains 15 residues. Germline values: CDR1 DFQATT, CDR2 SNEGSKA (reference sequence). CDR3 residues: CSARDSTSGGASLFF. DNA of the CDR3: TGCAGTGCTAGAGACTCAACTAGCGGGGGGGCCAGTCTGTTCTTC.

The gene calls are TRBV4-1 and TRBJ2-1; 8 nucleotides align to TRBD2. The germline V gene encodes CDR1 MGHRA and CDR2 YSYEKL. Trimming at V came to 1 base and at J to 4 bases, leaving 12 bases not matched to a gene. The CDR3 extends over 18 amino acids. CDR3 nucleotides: TGCGCCAGCAGCCAAGTTGTCGGGAGGGTATCGGGTTACAATGAGCAGTTCTTC. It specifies CASSQVVGRVSGYNEQFF.

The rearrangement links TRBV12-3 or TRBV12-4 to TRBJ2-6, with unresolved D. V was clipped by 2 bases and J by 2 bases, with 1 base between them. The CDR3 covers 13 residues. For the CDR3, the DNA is TGTGCCAGCAGTTTACCTGGGGCCAACGTCCTGACTTTC. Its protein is CASSLPGANVLTF.

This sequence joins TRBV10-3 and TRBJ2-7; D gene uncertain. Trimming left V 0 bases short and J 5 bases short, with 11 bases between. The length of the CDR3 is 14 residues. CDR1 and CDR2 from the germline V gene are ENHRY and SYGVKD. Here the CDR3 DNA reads TGTGCCATCAGTGAGTCGATAAAGCCAGACGAGCAGTACTTC. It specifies CAISESIKPDEQYF.

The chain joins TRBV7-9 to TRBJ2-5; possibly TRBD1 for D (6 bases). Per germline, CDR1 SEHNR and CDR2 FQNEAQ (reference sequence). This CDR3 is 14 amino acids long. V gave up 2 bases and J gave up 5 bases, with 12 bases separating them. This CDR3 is CASSLNGQWETQYF. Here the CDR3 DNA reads TGTGCCAGCAGCTTAAATGGACAGTGGGAGACCCAGTACTTC.

As DNA, the CDR3 is TGTGCCAGCAGTGACGGACAGGGGGACTATGGCTACACCTTC. It encodes CASSDGQGDYGYTF. The V gene is TRBV28, the J gene TRBJ1-2; 10 bases map to TRBD1. CDR3 length equals 14 residues. Per the germline V gene, CDR1 is MDHEN and CDR2 is SYDVKM. V dropped 5 bases and J dropped 3; count of bases not matched to a gene: 3.

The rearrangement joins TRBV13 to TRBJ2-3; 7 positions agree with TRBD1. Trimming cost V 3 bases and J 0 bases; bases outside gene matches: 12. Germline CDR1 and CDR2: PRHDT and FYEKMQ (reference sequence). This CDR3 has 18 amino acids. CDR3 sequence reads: CASSLGRGPSTSTDTQYF. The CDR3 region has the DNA TGTGCCAGCAGCTTGGGTAGGGGGCCCTCCACTAGCACAGATACGCAGTATTTT. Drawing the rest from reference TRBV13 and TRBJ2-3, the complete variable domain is AAGVIQSPRHLIKEKRETATLKCYPIPRHDTVYWYQQGPGQDPQFLISFYEKMQSDKGSIPDRFSAQQFSDYHSELNMSSLELGDSALYFCASSLGRGPSTSTDTQYFGPGTRLTVL.

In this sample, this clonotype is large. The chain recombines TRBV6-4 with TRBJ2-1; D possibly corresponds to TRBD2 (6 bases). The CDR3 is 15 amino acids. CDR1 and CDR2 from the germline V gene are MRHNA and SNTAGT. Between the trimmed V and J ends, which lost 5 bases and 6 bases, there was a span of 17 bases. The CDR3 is CASSPGKGDFNEQFF. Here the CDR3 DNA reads TGTGCCAGCAGTCCAGGGAAAGGGGACTTCAATGAGCAGTTCTTC.

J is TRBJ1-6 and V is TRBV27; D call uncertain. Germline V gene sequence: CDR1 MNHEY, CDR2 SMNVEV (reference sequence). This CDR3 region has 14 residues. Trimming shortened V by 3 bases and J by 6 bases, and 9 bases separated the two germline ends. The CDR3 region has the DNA TGTGCCAGCAGTTTGCCCGGACGTAATTCACCCCTCCACTTT. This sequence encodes CASSLPGRNSPLHF.

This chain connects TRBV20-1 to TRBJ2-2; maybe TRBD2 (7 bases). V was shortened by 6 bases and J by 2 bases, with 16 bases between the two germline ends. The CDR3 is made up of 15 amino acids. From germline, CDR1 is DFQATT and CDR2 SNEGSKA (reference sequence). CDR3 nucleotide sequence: TGCAGTGCCCGCAGGGGACTAACTAACACCGGGGAGCTGTTTTTT. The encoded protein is CSARRGLTNTGELFF.

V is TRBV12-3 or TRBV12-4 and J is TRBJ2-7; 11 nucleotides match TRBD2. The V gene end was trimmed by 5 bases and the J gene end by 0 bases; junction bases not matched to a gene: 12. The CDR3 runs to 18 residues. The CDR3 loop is CASSPRPPGTSGSYEQYF. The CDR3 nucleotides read TGTGCCAGCAGTCCTCGCCCCCCAGGGACTAGCGGCTCCTACGAGCAGTACTTC.